The text below deals with one T cell receptor beta chain. As yet, its antigen is unknown. Given a much more abundant clone one base away, this may be a read error. A TCRbeta library incorporating unique molecular identifiers was prepared. TCRdb independently ran MiXCR on the PCR reads; one entry per CDR3 protein. Of approximately 630,000 distinct CDR3 sequences detected, less than 15% appear once; the ten largest clones hold 0.79%. This sample is part of a study of T-cell reconstitution after alpha-beta-depleted transplantation in children. Study results and limitations: Reportedly, alpha-beta T cells present about two months post-transplant originated from several hundred expanded clones of graft origin. Surviving recipient T cells and thymic progenitors accounted for the high day-60 TCRbeta diversity observed in some patients. Newly produced T cells mostly accounted for T-cell counts and diversity one year post-transplant.

V was trimmed by 1 base and J by 10 bases, leaving 17 bases between them. The CDR3 covers 15 residues. Sequencing was performed on PBMCs, taken before TCRalphabeta/CD19-depleted stem cell transplant. The clonotype originates from a girl aged 2-9 years with congenital amegakaryocytic thrombocytopenia, due to receive a stem cell transplant. The chain links TRBV12-3 or TRBV12-4 to TRBJ1-5; no clear D. The CDR3 reads CASSLGLAGVSPQHF. The CDR3 coding sequence is TGTGCCAGCAGTTTAGGCCTCGCCGGGGTCAGCCCCCAGCATTTT.